This is a list of T cell receptor beta chains from one sample in a study of shared clonotypes between healthy human individuals. The table came from immunoSEQ multiplex PCR; TCRdb's copy has only in-frame clones and leaves some out. The data hold 750,000 to 1,000,000 clones, with roughly 92% observed a single time. The sequencing input was naive CD8+ T cells sorted from blood. The receptors were gathered from a man between 25 and 39 years old in good health. Both conserved end residues are part of each CDR3. The order of the fields is D gene, J gene, V gene, clone size, CDR3 protein, CDR3 DNA. A D gene is named only where the DNA matches it firmly. A clone size is listed for some rows: how often the clone was seen (once, few, many), or a class if it is expanded.

D gene: -; J gene: TRBJ1-1; V gene: TRBV6-1; clone size: -; CDR3 protein: CASGWGPTEAFF; CDR3 DNA: TGTGCCAGCGGGTGGGGGCCCACTGAAGCTTTCTTT
D gene: -; J gene: TRBJ2-6; V gene: TRBV5-6; clone size: -; CDR3 protein: CASSLYPRESGANVLTF; CDR3 DNA: TGTGCCAGCAGCCTATACCCCAGGGAATCTGGGGCCAACGTCCTGACTTTC
D gene: -; J gene: TRBJ2-7; V gene: TRBV11-2; clone size: -; CDR3 protein: CASAGFYYEQYF; CDR3 DNA: TGTGCCAGTGCAGGGTTCTACTACGAGCAGTACTTC
D gene: -; J gene: TRBJ2-3; V gene: TRBV29-1; clone size: -; CDR3 protein: CSVPQTRRADTQYF; CDR3 DNA: TGCAGCGTCCCACAGACTAGGAGAGCGGATACGCAGTATTTT
D gene: -; J gene: TRBJ2-1; V gene: TRBV6-5; clone size: -; CDR3 protein: CASRGWTSEYNEQFF; CDR3 DNA: TGTGCCAGCAGAGGTTGGACTTCGGAATACAATGAGCAGTTCTTC
D gene: -; J gene: TRBJ1-4; V gene: TRBV7-2; clone size: -; CDR3 protein: CASSAYATNEKLFF; CDR3 DNA: TGTGCCAGCAGCGCCTATGCAACTAATGAAAAACTGTTTTTT
D gene: -; J gene: TRBJ2-2; V gene: TRBV14; clone size: once; CDR3 protein: CASSLVAGYGELFF; CDR3 DNA: TGTGCCAGCAGCCTAGTGGCCGGGTACGGGGAGCTGTTTTTT
D gene: -; J gene: TRBJ2-1; V gene: TRBV7-8; clone size: once; CDR3 protein: CASSLDRGGEYNEQFF; CDR3 DNA: TGTGCCAGCAGCTTAGATCGCGGCGGGGAATACAATGAGCAGTTCTTC
D gene: -; J gene: TRBJ2-2; V gene: TRBV27; clone size: -; CDR3 protein: CASSLMRSTGELFF; CDR3 DNA: TGTGCCAGCAGTTTAATGCGGAGCACCGGGGAGCTGTTTTTT
D gene: TRBD1; J gene: TRBJ1-2; V gene: TRBV7-8; clone size: -; CDR3 protein: CASSLDRDRGFYGYTF; CDR3 DNA: TGTGCCAGCAGCTTAGACCGGGACAGGGGTTTCTATGGCTACACCTTC
D gene: -; J gene: TRBJ2-7; V gene: TRBV7-9; clone size: -; CDR3 protein: CASSSRTLVGEQYF; CDR3 DNA: TGTGCCAGCAGCTCTCGGACTTTAGTCGGGGAGCAGTACTTC